This passage covers 11 T cell receptor beta chains from one sample sequenced in a study of T cell repertoires in cytomegalovirus infection (dated by TCRdb to the late 2010s). Sequencer: Illumina HiSeq 1500. Using fastp at Q25 and MiXCR, TCRdb reprocessed the public reads and kept productive beta chains. Every CDR3 protein is listed once, alongside the most common genes and DNA of its rows. In this sample the table shows fewer than 1,000,000 distinct CDR3 sequences, roughly 31% of which occur a single time. The ten most abundant clones make up over 12% of the sample. Their antigen targets remain unknown. Per the publication, the treatment or condition label means: in vitro stimulation with specific CMV peptide epitopes to enrich CMV-specific T cells. The sequencing here drew on cultured CD8+ T cells from PBMCs, taken from culture after CMV antigen stimulation. These TCRs come from a human donor in good health (CMV status not recorded). Some clones in this sample may be carry-over from other donors' samples.

As to this clonotype: The junction departs from the called germline gene at one end, perhaps through a read error. The chain carries TRBV9 and TRBJ1-1; D is uncertain. CDR1 is SGDLS and CDR2 is YYNGEE in the germline V gene. CDR3 length: 8 residues. In nucleotides, the CDR3 is TGTGCCAGCAGCGGCCTCAAATTT. Protein product: CASSGLKF.

This clonotype was seen ten or more times. This sequence joins TRBV7-2 and TRBJ1-2; 9 positions match TRBD1. CDR1 is SGHTA, CDR2 FQGNSA, per germline. With 5 bases clipped from V and 3 bases from J, the junction kept 4 bases outside the gene matches. The CDR3 spans 14 residues. Here the CDR3 reads CASSRGQGYYGYTF. Written as DNA, the CDR3 is TGTGCCAGCAGCCGGGGACAGGGTTACTATGGCTACACCTTC.

V gene TRBV7-9 combines with J gene TRBJ2-7, with D possibly TRBD1 on 5 matching bases. The CDR3 is 13 amino acids. Trimming left V 4 bases short and J 6 bases short, with 13 bases between. CDR1 and CDR2 from the germline V gene are SEHNR and FQNEAQ (reference sequence). The CDR3 loop is CASSSFTGSEQYF. CDR3 sequence (DNA): TGTGCCAGCAGCTCATTCACAGGTTCCGAGCAGTACTTC. The whole variable domain, filled in from reference TRBV7-9 and TRBJ2-7, reads DTGVSQNPRHKITKRGQNVTFRCDPISEHNRLYWYRQTLGQGPEFLTYFQNEAQLEKSRLLSDRFSAERPKGSFSTLEIQRTEQGDSAMYLCASSSFTGSEQYFGPGTRLTVT.

This clonotype was seen a few times. CDR3 sequence reads: CASCRGSGVNEQFF. The CDR3, as DNA: TGTGCCAGTTGTAGGGGTAGCGGGGTAAATGAGCAGTTCTTC. The chain joins TRBV6-6 to TRBJ2-1; 8 nucleotides align to TRBD2. Germline CDR1 reads MNHNY; CDR2 reads SVGAGI (reference sequence). The CDR3 consists of 14 residues. V trimming: 9 bases; J trimming: 7 bases; junction bases outside the gene matches: 11.

In its sample, this clonotype was seen once. A junction boundary mismatches the germline segment, possibly from a read error. The chain joins TRBV19 to TRBJ1-2; perhaps TRBD1 as D (6 bases). This CDR3 is 15 amino acids long. Germline V gene sequence: CDR1 LNHDA, CDR2 SQIVND (reference sequence). In DNA, the CDR3 is TGTGCCAGTAGAATACGGACAGATCGGGGATATGGGTACACCTTC. The encoded protein is CASRIRTDRGYGYTF.

For this clonotype: A junction end diverges from the germline sequence, so it may reflect a read error. The genes are TRBV27 and TRBJ2-1; possible D gene TRBD1, 6 bases. Germline CDR1 is MNHEY and CDR2 is SMNVEV (reference sequence). This CDR3 contains 15 residues. The CDR3 spells CASRLQGPGYHEQFF. The CDR3, as DNA: TGTGCCAGCCGTTTACAGGGTCCGGGGTACCATGAGCAGTTCTTC.

V gene TRBV6-1 combines with J gene TRBJ2-4; D remains ambiguous. Trimming shortened V by 3 bases and J by 4 bases, and 4 bases separated the two germline ends. Germline CDR1 reads MNHNS; CDR2 reads SASEGT. The length of the CDR3 is 12 residues. The CDR3 DNA is TGTGCCAGCAGTGAGGGGAAAAACATTCAGTACTTC. This gives the protein CASSEGKNIQYF.

This clonotype was detected a few times. This chain uses TRBV9 with TRBJ2-1; 9 nucleotides align to TRBD1. CDR3 length equals 16 residues. Germline V gene sequence: CDR1 SGDLS, CDR2 YYNGEE. After removal of 4 bases from V and 6 bases from J, the junction contained 11 bases not matched to a gene. This chain's CDR3 is CASSLLPGQGLNEQFF. The CDR3 DNA sequence: TGTGCCAGCAGCTTACTTCCGGGACAGGGTCTCAATGAGCAGTTCTTC.

This chain connects TRBV27 to TRBJ2-7; D perhaps matches TRBD1 (5 bases). The CDR3 spans 13 residues. Per the germline V gene, CDR1 is MNHEY and CDR2 is SMNVEV (reference sequence). The V end was cut by 1 base, the J end by 7 bases, with 11 bases between. DNA for the CDR3: TGTGCCAGCAGTTTATGGTGGGGCAGAGAGCAGTACTTC. Its protein is CASSLWWGREQYF.

This clonotype has a count of ten or more. The rearrangement joins TRBV7-9 to TRBJ1-2; no clear D. The germline CDR1 and CDR2 sequences are SEHNR and FQNEAQ (reference sequence). The CDR3 loop spans 11 amino acids. V shed 2 bases and J shed 8 bases, with 6 bases lying between them. The CDR3 region is CASSLSQGYTF. CDR3 coding DNA: TGTGCCAGCAGCTTATCACAGGGCTACACCTTC.

This rearrangement joins TRBV5-1 to TRBJ1-1, with D unclear. Per germline, CDR1 SGHRS and CDR2 YFSETQ. The V gene lost 2 bases and the J gene lost 0 bases, with 20 bases spanning the gap. CDR3 length: 18 amino acids. CDR3 loop: CASSLRADRLGMNTEAFF. The CDR3 bases are TGCGCCAGCAGCTTAAGGGCGGACCGATTAGGGATGAACACTGAAGCTTTCTTT.